This paragraph covers one T cell receptor beta chain sequence. The CDR3 consists of 12 residues. The germline CDR1 and CDR2 sequences are SNHLY and FYNNEI. V lost 3 bases to trimming and J lost 9 bases, with 11 bases between them. This specimen belongs to a study of T cells after somatic rescue of genetic block. Generated by immunoSEQ multiplex PCR, the TCRdb table keeps only in-frame clones and is missing some. The sample consists of 110,000 or so clones, 90% to 95% of them appearing once. The gene calls are TRBV2 and TRBJ1-2, with no clear D. The sequence was obtained from a woman under 30. The material sequenced was peripheral blood mononuclear cells (PBMCs). CDR3 nucleotides: TGTGCCAGCAGTGAGGGCAGTTCGAGCTACACCTTC. This translates into CASSEGSSSYTF. Together with reference TRBV2 and TRBJ1-2, the CDR3 gives the full variable domain: EPEVTQTPSHQVTQMGQEVILRCVPISNHLYFYWYRQILGQKVEFLVSFYNNEISEKSEIFDDQFSVERPDGSNFTLKIRSTKLEDSAMYFCASSEGSSSYTFGSGTRLTVV.